The 26 T cell receptor beta chains given below trace back to one sample, sequenced in a study of T cells in Graves' hyperthyroidism and ophthalmopathy. TCR beta CDR3 regions were amplified from RNA transcripts. The study used the HTBI primer set for a first-round RT-PCR of the TCR CDR3. TCRdb passed the multiplex PCR reads through MiXCR, listing each CDR3 protein once. The sample lists around 580,000 distinct CDR3 sequences, approximately 15% occurring once. Sequenced material: blood. These TCRs come from a woman between 18 and 29 years old with Graves' hyperthyroidism.

This clonotype was counted many times. The chain uses TRBV5-4 and TRBJ2-7, with 9 bases aligning to TRBD2. CDR1 and CDR2 from the germline V gene are SGHNT and YYREEE (reference sequence). J gave up 3 bases and V 4 bases, and 11 bases lay outside the gene matches. The CDR3 has 16 residues. CDR3 in amino acids: CASSLGLASGVYEQYF. Written as DNA, the CDR3 is TGTGCCAGCAGCCTCGGGTTGGCTAGCGGGGTCTACGAGCAGTACTTC.

This clonotype was seen ten or more times. This chain joins TRBV3-1 and TRBJ1-1; D is perhaps TRBD1 (5 bases). The CDR3 runs to 15 residues. Deletions cut 1 base from V and 0 bases from J, with 9 bases between. CDR1 and CDR2 (germline): LGHDT, YNNKEL (reference sequence). Here the CDR3 reads CASSQGRQLNTEAFF. Here the CDR3 DNA reads TGTGCCAGCAGCCAAGGTCGACAGTTGAACACTGAAGCTTTCTTT.

The gene calls are TRBV20-1 and TRBJ2-5, with D possibly TRBD2 on 5 matching bases. V lost 0 bases to trimming and J lost 2 bases, with 13 bases between them. Germline loops: CDR1 DFQATT, CDR2 SNEGSKA (reference sequence). The CDR3 runs to 15 residues. CDR3 region: CSARDPRALQETQYF. The CDR3 nucleotides read TGCAGTGCTAGAGATCCGAGGGCCTTACAAGAGACCCAGTACTTC.

This clonotype was found many times. V and J are TRBV20-1 and TRBJ2-2; D is ambiguous. This CDR3 comprises 17 residues. Germline lookup yields CDR1 DFQATT and CDR2 SNEGSKA (reference sequence). Trimming took 0 bases from V and 0 from J, leaving 14 bases between them. The CDR3 spells CSARDPAEHANTGELFF. Here the CDR3 DNA reads TGCAGTGCTAGAGATCCCGCCGAGCATGCGAACACCGGGGAGCTGTTTTTT.

This clonotype was counted a few times. The CDR3, as DNA: TGTGCCACCAGCGGGATAGCGGGAGAGACCCAGTACTTC. Amino acids: CATSGIAGETQYF. The chain employs TRBV15 and TRBJ2-5; 7 bases match TRBD2. There are 13 residues in the CDR3. In germline, CDR1 is LNHNV, CDR2 YYDKDF (reference sequence). V trimming: 5 bases; J trimming: 4 bases; junction bases outside the gene matches: 4.

This clonotype was counted many times. The rearrangement joins TRBV2 to TRBJ1-1; no definite D call. V lost 1 base, J lost 5 bases, and 11 bases lay in between. This CDR3 comprises 14 residues. The V gene's germline CDR1 is SNHLY and CDR2 FYNNEI. CDR3 amino acids: CASSEDSPLTEAFF. In DNA form, the CDR3 reads TGTGCCAGCAGTGAAGACAGCCCGTTGACTGAAGCTTTCTTT. Drawing the rest from reference TRBV2 and TRBJ1-1, the complete variable domain is EPEVTQTPSHQVTQMGQEVILRCVPISNHLYFYWYRQILGQKVEFLVSFYNNEISEKSEIFDDQFSVERPDGSNFTLKIRSTKLEDSAMYFCASSEDSPLTEAFFGQGTRLTVV.

As for this clonotype: A junction boundary mismatches the germline segment, possibly from a read error. The gene calls are TRBV6-1 and TRBJ2-4, with 12 nucleotides matching TRBD2. Germline V lookup: CDR1 MNHNS, CDR2 SASEGT. The CDR3 is 20 amino acids. The CDR3 nucleotides are TGTGCCATCAGTGAGCAATTAACTAGCGGGGGGTCCGGGGTCAAAAACATTCAGTACTTC. It codes for CAISEQLTSGGSGVKNIQYF.

The rearrangement joins TRBV20-1 to TRBJ2-3, with a tentative D call TRBD2 (5 bases). V lost 6 bases and J 2 bases, leaving 12 bases between the germline ends. The CDR3 length is 13 residues. The germline gives CDR1 DFQATT, CDR2 SNEGSKA (reference sequence). CDR3 coding DNA: TGCAGTGCAGTGAAAGCGGACACAGATACGCAGTATTTT. Encoded protein: CSAVKADTDTQYF.

This clonotype was counted many times. This sequence joins TRBV5-1 and TRBJ2-7; no firm D call. Germline V lookup: CDR1 SGHRS, CDR2 YFSETQ. This CDR3 spans 13 amino acids. V was cut by 2 bases and J by 2 bases, with 8 bases left in between. In DNA, the CDR3 is TGCGCCAGCAGCTTCACCCAAACCTACGAGCAGTACTTC. Encoded protein: CASSFTQTYEQYF.

This clonotype was counted a few times. The V gene is TRBV5-1, the J gene TRBJ2-2; D is possibly TRBD1 (5 bases). Germline CDR1 and CDR2: SGHRS and YFSETQ. The V and J ends lost 2 bases and 1 base respectively, with 12 bases between them. CDR3 length: 16 amino acids. The CDR3 is CASSFGRALNTGELFF. The CDR3 DNA follows: TGCGCCAGCAGCTTCGGCAGGGCCCTGAACACCGGGGAGCTGTTTTTT.

Comment on this clonotype: This may come from a read error, since a much larger clone is one base off. The chain combines TRBV13 with TRBJ1-1; tentatively, D is TRBD1 (6 bases). Trimming took 5 bases from V and 9 from J, leaving 16 bases between them. Germline CDR1 is PRHDT and CDR2 is FYEKMQ (reference sequence). The CDR3 is 13 residues long. The CDR3 coding sequence is TGTGCCAGCAGCACCACAGGGTCGGGGCAAGCTTTCTTT. Translated: CASSTTGSGQAFF.

This chain connects TRBV4-3 to TRBJ2-1; perhaps D is TRBD1 or TRBD2 (6 bases each). CDR1 LGHNA and CDR2 YSLEER come from the germline V gene. The CDR3 consists of 15 residues. The germline V and J ends were trimmed by 1 base and 7 bases, with 14 bases remaining between them. CDR3 sequence reads: CASSQVGGLVNEQFF. The CDR3 DNA reads as TGCGCCAGCAGCCAAGTTGGGGGGCTTGTAAATGAGCAGTTCTTC.

The CDR3 sequence is CASSFFSGSYEQYF. The CDR3 DNA sequence: TGCGCCAGCAGCTTTTTCAGCGGCTCCTACGAGCAGTACTTC. The genes are TRBV5-1 and TRBJ2-7; maybe TRBD2 (5 bases). V lost 2 bases, J lost 0 bases, and 9 bases lay in between. From germline, CDR1 is SGHRS and CDR2 YFSETQ. The CDR3 is made up of 14 amino acids.

CDR3 residues: CASSSGVPGELFF. The CDR3 nucleotides are TGCGCCAGCAGCTCAGGGGTTCCCGGGGAGCTGTTTTTT. The chain is built from TRBV4-1 and TRBJ2-2; weak D call: TRBD1 (6 bases). Trimming pared 5 bases from V and 6 bases from J, leaving 10 bases between. The CDR3 extends over 13 amino acids. CDR1 is MGHRA and CDR2 is YSYEKL in the germline V gene.

About this clonotype itself: The conserved phenylalanine or tryptophan is not found at the CDR3 terminus, so this likely reflects a read error. DNA of the CDR3: TGTGCCAGCACCCTATGGGGGGCCACTGAAGCTTTCCTT. Translated, it gives CASTLWGATEAFL. The chain uses TRBV6-1 and TRBJ1-1, with D perhaps matching TRBD1 (6 bases). In germline, CDR1 is MNHNS, CDR2 SASEGT. Trimming took 7 bases from V and 4 from J, leaving 13 bases between them. The CDR3 spans 13 residues.

A note on this clonotype: This may be a read error, as it is one base from a much larger clone. The chain employs TRBV28 and TRBJ1-1, with D unresolved. The CDR3 covers 14 residues. From germline, CDR1 is MDHEN and CDR2 SYDVKM. The CDR3, as DNA: TGTGCCAGCAGTTCCCCTTTAGTGAACACTGAAGCTCTCTTT. Amino acids: CASSSPLVNTEALF.

This clonotype was found many times. The CDR3 sequence: CASSVSGSSSYNEQFF. The CDR3 nucleotides read TGTGCCAGCAGCGTTAGCGGGAGCTCCTCCTACAATGAGCAGTTCTTC. The rearrangement links TRBV9 to TRBJ2-1; 9 positions match TRBD2. V was clipped by 2 bases and J by 0 bases; unmatched bases: 3. Germline CDR1 SGDLS, CDR2 YYNGEE. The CDR3 is 16 amino acids.

This clonotype was picked up a small number of times. The genes are TRBV19 and TRBJ2-1; TRBD2 might be the D (6 bases). Looked up from germline, CDR1 is LNHDA and CDR2 is SQIVND (reference sequence). The CDR3 runs to 14 residues. V dropped 2 bases and J dropped 7 bases, with 12 bases sitting between them. CDR3 in amino acids: CASSIPGVRNEQFF. The CDR3 coding sequence is TGTGCCAGTAGTATACCGGGAGTGAGAAATGAGCAGTTCTTC.

The chain joins TRBV4-1 to TRBJ1-4; TRBD1 is a possible D gene (6 bases). The germline V gene has CDR1 MGHRA and CDR2 YSYEKL. Trimming left V 1 base short and J 5 bases short, with 14 bases between. The CDR3 consists of 16 residues. In nucleotides, the CDR3 is TGCGCCAGCAGCCAAGTTATCGGGGGGCAAAATGAAAAACTGTTTTTT. It yields the protein CASSQVIGGQNEKLFF.

The sample holds many counts of this clonotype. The rearrangement uses TRBV28 and TRBJ2-1; the D call may be TRBD1 or TRBD2 (6 bases each). Germline V CDR1 and CDR2: MDHEN, SYDVKM. Trimming left V 3 bases short and J 7 bases short, with 19 bases between. This CDR3 region has 16 residues. This CDR3 is CASSLSTGLSGNEQFF. CDR3 DNA sequence: TGTGCCAGCAGTTTGTCGACAGGCCTTAGCGGAAATGAGCAGTTCTTC.

V gene TRBV6-1 combines with J gene TRBJ2-7; D not resolved. The V gene's germline CDR1 is MNHNS and CDR2 SASEGT. The length of the CDR3 is 13 residues. With 5 bases removed from V and 3 bases from J, the gap between germline ends came to 11 bases. The CDR3 reads CASSQVSVYEQYF. The CDR3 DNA is TGTGCCAGCAGTCAGGTCTCAGTCTACGAGCAGTACTTC.

This clonotype was detected a few times. The V gene is TRBV24-1, the J gene TRBJ2-1, with 7 bases that match TRBD1. With V trimmed by 7 bases and J by 3 bases, 2 bases remained unmatched. CDR3 length: 13 residues. CDR1 KGHDR and CDR2 SFDVKD come from the germline V gene. For the CDR3, the DNA is TGTGCCACCAGGGGACAGATCTACAATGAGCAGTTCTTC. This gives the protein CATRGQIYNEQFF.

This clonotype was picked up many times. The V and J genes are TRBV4-1 and TRBJ2-5; TRBD2 is a possible D gene (6 bases). The CDR3 has 17 amino acids. Germline V gene sequence: CDR1 MGHRA, CDR2 YSYEKL. The ends were cut back, 0 bases at V and 0 bases at J, with 14 bases in the middle. CDR3 residues: CASSQDRGNGYQETQYF. The CDR3 DNA follows: TGCGCCAGCAGCCAAGATCGCGGGAACGGATACCAAGAGACCCAGTACTTC.

This clonotype was picked up a small number of times. The CDR3, as DNA: TGTGCCAGCAGCTTAGCCTACCCCTACAGTAACTATGGCTACACCTTC. Translation: CASSLAYPYSNYGYTF. The rearrangement joins TRBV11-3 to TRBJ1-2; D is unclear. V lost 1 base and J 1 base, leaving 13 bases between the germline ends. The CDR3 length is 16 residues. CDR1 and CDR2 from the germline V gene are SGHNT and YENEEA.

This rearrangement joins TRBV6-2 or TRBV6-3 to TRBJ2-1; D might be TRBD2 (5 bases). The germline V gene has CDR1 MNHEY and CDR2 SVGEGT. The CDR3 runs to 15 residues. The V end lost 6 bases, the J end lost 0 bases, and 12 bases lay between the germline ends. The CDR3, as DNA: TGTGCCAGCAGCCCCAGCGGAGACTCCTACAATGAGCAGTTCTTC. This sequence encodes CASSPSGDSYNEQFF.

This clonotype was counted many times. J is TRBJ1-2 and V is TRBV28, with D hard to call. Per germline, CDR1 MDHEN and CDR2 SYDVKM. CDR3 size: 17 residues. V was pared by 5 bases and J by 1 base, with 20 bases between. The CDR3 region has the DNA TGTGCCAGCAGTCCAACCGCTTTAATATGGGGTAACTATGGCTACACCTTC. It yields the protein CASSPTALIWGNYGYTF.